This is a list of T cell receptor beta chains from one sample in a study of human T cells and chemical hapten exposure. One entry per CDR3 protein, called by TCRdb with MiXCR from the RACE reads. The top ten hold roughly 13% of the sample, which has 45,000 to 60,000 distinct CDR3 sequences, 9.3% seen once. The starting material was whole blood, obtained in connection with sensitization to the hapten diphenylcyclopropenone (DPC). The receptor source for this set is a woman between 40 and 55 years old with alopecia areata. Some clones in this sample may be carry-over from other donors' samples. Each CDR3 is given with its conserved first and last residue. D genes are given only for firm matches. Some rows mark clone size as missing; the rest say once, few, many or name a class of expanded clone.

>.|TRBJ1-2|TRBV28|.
CASSYDRLYGYTF
TGTGCCAGCAGTTACGACAGACTATATGGCTACACCTTC
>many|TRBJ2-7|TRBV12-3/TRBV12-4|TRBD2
CASSPSGGRSYEQYF
TGTGCCAGCAGTCCTAGCGGGGGGCGCTCCTACGAGCAGTACTTC
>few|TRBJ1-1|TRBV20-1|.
CSARDPDGGTEAFF
TGCAGTGCTAGAGATCCGGACGGGGGCACTGAAGCTTTCTTT
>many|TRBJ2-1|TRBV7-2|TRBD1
CASSLIRQGFRHEQFF
TGTGCCAGCAGCTTGATCCGACAGGGCTTTCGCCATGAGCAGTTCTTC
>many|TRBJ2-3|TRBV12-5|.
CASAGGADTQYF
TGTGCTAGTGCGGGCGGCGCAGATACGCAGTATTTT
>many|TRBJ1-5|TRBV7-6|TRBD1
CASSPGQTQPQHF
TGTGCCAGCAGCCCGGGACAGACTCAGCCCCAGCATTTT
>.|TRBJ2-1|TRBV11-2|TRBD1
CASSPRTGKYNEQFF
TGTGCCAGCAGCCCTCGGACAGGGAAGTACAATGAGCAGTTCTTC
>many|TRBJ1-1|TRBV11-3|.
CASSFGRNTEAFF
TGTGCCAGCAGCTTTGGACGGAACACTGAAGCTTTCTTT
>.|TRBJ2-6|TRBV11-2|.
CASSLVTSSGANVLTF
TGTGCCAGCAGCTTAGTAACCAGCTCTGGGGCCAACGTCCTGACTTTC
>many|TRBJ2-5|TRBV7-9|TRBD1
CASSPRGPETQYF
TGTGCCAGCAGCCCCAGGGGGCCAGAGACCCAGTACTTC
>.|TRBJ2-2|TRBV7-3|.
CASSIHRSTGELFF
TGTGCCAGCAGCATTCACAGGTCCACCGGGGAGCTGTTTTTT
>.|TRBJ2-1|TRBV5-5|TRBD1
CASSLVRGTYNEQFF
TGTGCCAGCAGCTTGGTCAGGGGGACCTACAATGAGCAGTTCTTC
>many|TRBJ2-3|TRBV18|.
CASSPTTDTQYF
TGTGCCAGCTCACCGACTACAGATACGCAGTATTTT
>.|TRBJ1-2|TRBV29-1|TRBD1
CSVTGETYGYTF
TGCAGCGTGACAGGGGAGACCTATGGCTACACCTTC
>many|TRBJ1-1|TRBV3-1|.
CASSARGGLNTEAFF
TGTGCCAGCAGTGCTCGAGGCGGATTGAACACTGAAGCTTTCTTT
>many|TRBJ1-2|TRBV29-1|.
CSVWQGYGYTF
TGCAGCGTTTGGCAGGGCTATGGCTACACCTTC
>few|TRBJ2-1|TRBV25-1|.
CASSGVRPLAKFF
TGTGCCAGCAGCGGAGTGCGGCCACTGGCTAAGTTCTTC
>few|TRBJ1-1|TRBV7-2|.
CASSLVPQLNTEAFF
TGTGCCAGCAGCTTAGTGCCGCAGCTGAACACTGAAGCTTTCTTT
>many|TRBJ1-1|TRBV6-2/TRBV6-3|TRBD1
CASSFIRTGGQAFF
TGTGCCAGCAGTTTCATCCGGACAGGGGGCCAAGCTTTCTTT
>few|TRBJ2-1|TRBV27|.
CASSALGNEQFF
TGTGCCAGCAGTGCCCTAGGAAATGAGCAGTTCTTC
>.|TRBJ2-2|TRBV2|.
CAAKPTTNTGELFF
TGTGCCGCCAAGCCCACCACGAACACCGGGGAGCTGTTTTTT
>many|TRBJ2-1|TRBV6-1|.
CASRGAAFGEQFF
TGTGCCAGCAGGGGAGCGGCCTTTGGTGAGCAGTTCTTC
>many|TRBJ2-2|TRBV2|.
CASSEGSRGRTGELFF
TGTGCCAGCAGTGAAGGGAGTAGGGGTAGAACCGGGGAGCTGTTTTTT
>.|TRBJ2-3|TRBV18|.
CASSPRNASTDTQYF
TGTGCCAGCTCGCCACGGAATGCTAGCACAGATACGCAGTATTTT
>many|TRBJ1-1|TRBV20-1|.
CSARGSLHTEAFF
TGCAGTGCTAGAGGCAGCCTTCACACTGAAGCTTTCTTT
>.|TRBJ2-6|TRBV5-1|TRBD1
CASSATGENPGANVLTF
TGCGCCAGCAGCGCGACAGGGGAGAACCCTGGGGCCAACGTCCTGACTTTC
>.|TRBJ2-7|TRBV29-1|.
CSVEGDPGEQYF
TGCAGCGTTGAAGGGGACCCAGGGGAGCAGTACTTC
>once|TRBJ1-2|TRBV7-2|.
CASSSRERYGYTF
TGTGCCAGCAGCTCCCGGGAGCGGTATGGCTACACCTTC
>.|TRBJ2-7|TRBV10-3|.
CANSEDLGEQYF
TGTGCCAACTCCGAAGATCTGGGCGAGCAGTACTTC
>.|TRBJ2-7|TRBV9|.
CASSRRQTSYEQYF
TGTGCCAGCAGCAGAAGACAGACCTCCTACGAGCAGTACTTC
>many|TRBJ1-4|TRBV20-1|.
CSALEGLGREKLFF
TGCAGTGCCCTTGAGGGGCTGGGAAGAGAAAAACTGTTTTTT
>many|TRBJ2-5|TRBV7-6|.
CASSLGAGHPLETQYF
TGTGCCAGCAGCTTAGGGGCGGGTCATCCCCTGGAGACCCAGTACTTC
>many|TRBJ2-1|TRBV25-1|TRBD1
CASSEGQGGNEQFF
TGTGCCAGCAGTGAGGGACAGGGCGGCAATGAGCAGTTCTTC
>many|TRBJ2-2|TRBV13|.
CASSLGVRHGTGELFF
TGTGCCAGCAGCCTAGGGGTCCGGCATGGCACCGGGGAGCTGTTTTTT
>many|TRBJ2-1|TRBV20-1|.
CSAPHPGETSNEQFF
TGCAGTGCCCCTCATCCAGGGGAGACCTCCAATGAGCAGTTCTTC
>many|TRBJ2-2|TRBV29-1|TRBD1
CSVEQGARGELFF
TGCAGCGTTGAGCAGGGGGCGCGCGGGGAGCTGTTTTTT
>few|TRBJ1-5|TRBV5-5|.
CASSQSGDLGNQPQHF
TGTGCCAGCAGCCAATCAGGGGATCTGGGCAATCAGCCCCAGCATTTT
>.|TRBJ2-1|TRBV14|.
CASSQDRHWQGTNNEQFF
TGTGCCAGCAGCCAAGATCGTCATTGGCAGGGCACCAACAATGAGCAGTTCTTC
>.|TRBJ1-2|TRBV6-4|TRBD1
CASSDRSPGQGSYGYTF
TGTGCCAGCAGTGACAGATCTCCGGGACAGGGGTCTTATGGCTACACCTTC
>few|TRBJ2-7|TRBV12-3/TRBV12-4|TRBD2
CASSLLAGAIEQYF
TGTGCCAGCAGTTTACTAGCGGGGGCTATCGAGCAGTACTTC
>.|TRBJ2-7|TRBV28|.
CASSSIWYEQYF
TGTGCCAGCAGTTCCATCTGGTACGAGCAGTACTTC
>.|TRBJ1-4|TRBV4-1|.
CASSQGGRANEKLFF
TGCGCCAGCAGCCAGGGGGGACGGGCTAATGAAAAACTGTTTTTT
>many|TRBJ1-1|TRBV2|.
CASSEAHTVSEAFF
TGTGCCAGCAGTGAAGCTCACACAGTTTCTGAAGCTTTCTTT
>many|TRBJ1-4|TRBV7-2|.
CASTRQTTNEKLFF
TGTGCCAGCACCCGACAGACAACTAATGAAAAACTGTTTTTT
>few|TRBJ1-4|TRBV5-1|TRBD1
CASRTGQGALGEKLFF
TGCGCCAGCAGGACAGGACAGGGGGCGCTTGGAGAAAAACTGTTTTTT